The clone carrying this T cell receptor (beta chain) was seen at least ten times. Its target is not known. The sample is drawn from a study of T cell repertoires in cytomegalovirus infection. V shed 6 bases and J shed 4 bases, with 18 bases lying between them. The CDR3 consists of 16 residues. The germline V gene encodes CDR1 SGHTA and CDR2 FQGNSA. From the reads, TCRdb called clonotypes with MiXCR, one entry per CDR3 protein. This sample yields roughly 130,000 distinct CDR3 sequences, of which more than 20% are seen a single time; 30% to 35% belongs to the top ten. The origin of this receptor is a human donor in good health (CMV status not recorded). Some clones in this sample may be carry-over from other donors' samples. The chain couples TRBV7-2 to TRBJ2-2, with D perhaps given as TRBD1 or TRBD2 (6 bases each). The sequencing sample was made of PBMCs, sequenced either directly or after in vitro stimulation (not recorded which). Written as DNA, the CDR3 is TGTGCCAGCAGAACTCAGGGGATGGGGGGCACCGGGGAGCTGTTTTTT. Protein product: CASRTQGMGGTGELFF.